The 28 T cell receptor beta chains presented below share a single source sample, sequenced in a study of cytomegalovirus exposure and HLA in healthy donors. Primers included in the PCR were 60 Vbeta and 13 Jbeta primers. Using immunoSEQ multiplex PCR, the repertoire was profiled, and TCRdb retains in-frame clones only, with some absent. Here the sample spans about 89,000 clones, roughly 85% being singletons. Sequenced: PBMCs. Every receptor here comes from a man aged 40-50 years in good health and CMV-seropositive.

The chain joins TRBV7-3 to TRBJ2-5, with 8 bases identical to TRBD2. The germline V gene has CDR1 SGHTA and CDR2 FQGTGA. This CDR3 spans 13 amino acids. Germline trimming cut 4 bases from V and 4 bases from J; bases unmatched to any gene: 2. The CDR3 is CASSYREGETQYF. CDR3 sequence (DNA): TGTGCCAGCAGCTACCGGGAGGGAGAGACCCAGTACTTC.

This clone turned up a few times. The CDR3 DNA reads as TGTGCCAGCAGCCATACCCGGACAGGTTTCGATCAGCCCCAGCATTTT. Translating gives CASSHTRTGFDQPQHF. This sequence joins TRBV7-9 and TRBJ1-5; TRBD1 matches 7 bases. V lost 5 bases to trimming and J lost 5 bases; unmatched junction nucleotides: 12. CDR1 is SEHNR and CDR2 is FQNEAQ in the germline V gene (reference sequence). This CDR3 has 16 amino acids. The full variable domain, with the rest looked up from reference TRBV7-9 and TRBJ1-5, is DTGVSQNPRHKITKRGQNVTFRCDPISEHNRLYWYRQTLGQGPEFLTYFQNEAQLEKSRLLSDRFSAERPKGSFSTLEIQRTEQGDSAMYLCASSHTRTGFDQPQHFGDGTRLSIL.

The rearrangement uses TRBV18 and TRBJ2-1; 11 bases fit TRBD2. V dropped 3 bases and J dropped 0; count of bases not matched to a gene: 13. CDR3 length equals 20 residues. CDR1 is KGHSH, CDR2 LQKENI, per germline. For the CDR3, the DNA is TGTGCCAGCTCACCGCTACCGGGACTAGCGGTTCGAGGCTCCTACAATGAGCAGTTCTTC. This sequence encodes CASSPLPGLAVRGSYNEQFF.

The genes are TRBV4-1 and TRBJ1-5, with D unclear. The CDR3 has 14 amino acids. Germline CDR1 reads MGHRA; CDR2 reads YSYEKL. The ends were cut back, 1 base at V and 7 bases at J, with 11 bases in the middle. The CDR3 DNA follows: TGCGCCAGCAGCCAAGCCATACGCGGACAGCCCCAGCATTTT. This translates into CASSQAIRGQPQHF.

The chain is built from TRBV27 and TRBJ1-4; the D is unclear. The CDR3 extends over 15 amino acids. Germline V gene sequence: CDR1 MNHEY, CDR2 SMNVEV (reference sequence). V was cut by 6 bases and J by 1 base, with 12 bases left in between. The CDR3 loop is CASSSWGGTNEKLFF. The DNA for the CDR3 is TGTGCCAGCAGCTCATGGGGAGGAACTAATGAAAAACTGTTTTTT.

This chain links TRBV5-4 with TRBJ2-3; D call uncertain. CDR3 length: 16 amino acids. The V and J ends lost 0 bases and 1 base respectively, with 12 bases between them. In germline, CDR1 is SGHNT, CDR2 YYREEE (reference sequence). As DNA, the CDR3 is TGTGCCAGCAGCTTGGTTTCGGTCATGGGCACAGATACGCAGTATTTT. Encoded protein: CASSLVSVMGTDTQYF.

This chain links TRBV7-9 with TRBJ2-2; D gene unclear. The CDR3 is made up of 13 amino acids. CDR1 is SEHNR and CDR2 is FQNEAQ in the germline V gene (reference sequence). The ends were cut back, 2 bases at V and 7 bases at J, with 8 bases in the middle. CDR3 bases: TGTGCCAGCAGCTTATTTAGTAGCGGGGAGCTGTTTTTT. It codes for CASSLFSSGELFF.

The chain links TRBV18 to TRBJ2-5, with 8 bases fitting TRBD1. The CDR3 loop spans 15 amino acids. From germline, CDR1 is KGHSH and CDR2 LQKENI. With 6 bases clipped from V and 2 bases from J, the junction kept 8 bases outside the gene matches. CDR3 amino acids: CASSATGVGQETQYF. The CDR3 region has the DNA TGTGCCAGCTCCGCGACAGGGGTAGGGCAAGAGACCCAGTACTTC. The variable domain in full, completed from reference TRBV18 and TRBJ2-5, reads NAGVMQNPRHLVRRRGQEARLRCSPMKGHSHVYWYRQLPEEGLKFMVYLQKENIIDESGMPKERFSAEFPKEGPSILRIQQVVRGDSAAYFCASSATGVGQETQYFGPGTRLLVL.

The chain employs TRBV7-3 and TRBJ2-1; the match to TRBD2 covers 9 bases. Germline CDR1 is SGHTA and CDR2 is FQGTGA. This CDR3 spans 14 amino acids. V was pared by 4 bases and J by 4 bases, with 2 bases of the junction left unmatched. CDR3 residues: CASSSAGGYNEQFF. The CDR3 coding sequence is TGTGCCAGCAGCTCAGCGGGGGGTTACAATGAGCAGTTCTTC.

The chain joins TRBV29-1 to TRBJ2-7; D perhaps matches TRBD1 (6 bases). Trimming stripped 7 bases from V and 2 bases from J, with 15 bases between. CDR3 size: 13 residues. From germline, CDR1 is SQVTM and CDR2 ANQGSEA. In nucleotides, the CDR3 is TGCAGCGCTGGACAGTCCCCCCCCTACGAGCAGTACTTC. Protein: CSAGQSPPYEQYF.

This clone was seen more than once but under ten times. The V and J genes are TRBV6-1 and TRBJ1-5; 8 nucleotides align to TRBD1. CDR3 length: 13 residues. V was pared by 6 bases and J by 6 bases, with 4 bases of the junction left unmatched. Germline V lookup: CDR1 MNHNS, CDR2 SASEGT. CDR3 in amino acids: CASRAGGSQPQHF. CDR3 DNA sequence: TGTGCCAGCAGGGCAGGGGGCAGTCAGCCCCAGCATTTT.

The gene calls are TRBV5-4 and TRBJ2-1, with 11 bases that match TRBD2. V lost 8 bases to trimming and J lost 2 bases; unmatched junction nucleotides: 12. Germline CDR1 and CDR2: SGHNT and YYREEE (reference sequence). The CDR3 runs 17 residues. The CDR3 DNA is TGTGCCAGTTTACCGACTAGCGGGACTCACGCCTACAATGAGCAGTTCTTC. Residues: CASLPTSGTHAYNEQFF.

This chain connects TRBV27 to TRBJ1-2; D is unresolved. CDR3 length: 13 amino acids. V was pared by 5 bases and J by 1 base, with 8 bases between. CDR1 and CDR2 (germline): MNHEY, SMNVEV (reference sequence). The CDR3 reads CASSGTGNYGYTF. CDR3 in DNA: TGTGCCAGCAGTGGAACGGGTAACTATGGCTACACCTTC.

V and J are TRBV9 and TRBJ2-3; 12 bases agree with TRBD2. This CDR3 has 14 residues. Trimming removed 4 bases from V and 6 bases from J; junction bases left unmatched: 3. From germline, CDR1 is SGDLS and CDR2 YYNGEE. This chain's CDR3 is CASSPSGRGDTQYF. CDR3 nucleotide sequence: TGTGCCAGCAGCCCTAGCGGGAGGGGGGATACGCAGTATTTT.

Concerning this clone itself: At one of its ends the junction is not consistent with the germline gene, which may arise from a read error. The J gene is TRBJ2-7, the V gene TRBV19; 8 nucleotides match TRBD2. The CDR3 length is 13 residues. The germline V gene encodes CDR1 LNHDA and CDR2 SQIVND (reference sequence). The CDR3 here is CASSRPGAGERYF. CDR3 DNA sequence: TGTGCCAGTAGCCGGCCGGGAGCGGGAGAGCGGTACTTC.

There are a few counts of this clone. The chain links TRBV28 to TRBJ2-7; TRBD2 might be the D (6 bases). The CDR3 is 14 residues long. CDR1 MDHEN and CDR2 SYDVKM come from the germline V gene. With 2 bases removed from V and 2 bases from J, the gap between germline ends came to 10 bases. CDR3 in DNA: TGTGCCAGCAGTTTACCCGGGGGACCCTACGAGCAGTACTTC. Translation: CASSLPGGPYEQYF.

The chain joins TRBV6-1 to TRBJ2-1; TRBD1 matches at 9 bases. In germline, CDR1 is MNHNS, CDR2 SASEGT. The CDR3 covers 13 residues. The junction had 4 bases not matched to a gene; V was cut back by 6 bases and J by 7 bases. The CDR3 sequence: CASRGTGRNEQFF. DNA for the CDR3: TGTGCCAGCAGGGGGACAGGGAGGAATGAGCAGTTCTTC.

The gene calls are TRBV7-8 and TRBJ2-3, with TRBD1 as a possible D gene (6 bases). This CDR3 has 17 residues. Trimming took 4 bases from V and 0 from J, leaving 17 bases between them. Per germline, CDR1 SGHVS and CDR2 FQNEAQ. CDR3 sequence: CASSYQIGGKSTDTQYF. Here the CDR3 DNA reads TGTGCCAGCAGCTATCAGATAGGGGGAAAAAGCACAGATACGCAGTATTTT.

This clone was picked up one time. The genes are TRBV9 and TRBJ2-1; 8 bases line up with TRBD2. The CDR3 contains 15 residues. Germline V gene sequence: CDR1 SGDLS, CDR2 YYNGEE. The ends lost 5 bases at V and 5 bases at J; junction bases unmatched: 9. The CDR3: CASSPRLANHNEQFF. As DNA, the CDR3 is TGTGCCAGCAGTCCCCGACTAGCGAACCACAATGAGCAGTTCTTC.

CDR3 DNA: TGTGCCAGCAAGACCGGACAGGCGGGCGGGCAGCCCCAGCATTTT. Amino acid sequence: CASKTGQAGGQPQHF. The chain uses TRBV28 and TRBJ1-5; 7 bases match TRBD1. V lost 7 bases to trimming and J lost 7 bases; unmatched junction nucleotides: 13. The CDR3 has 15 residues. CDR1 is MDHEN, CDR2 SYDVKM, per germline. The full variable domain, its missing parts supplied by reference TRBV28 and TRBJ1-5, is DVKVTQSSRYLVKRTGEKVFLECVQDMDHENMFWYRQDPGLGLRLIYFSYDVKMKEKGDIPEGYSVSREKKERFSLILESASTNQTSMYLCASKTGQAGGQPQHFGDGTRLSIL.

This chain joins TRBV2 and TRBJ2-3; no clear D gene. This CDR3 contains 14 residues. The ends were cut back, 1 base at V and 2 bases at J, with 7 bases in the middle. Germline V lookup: CDR1 SNHLY, CDR2 FYNNEI. The CDR3 spells CASSEVAFTDTQYF. For the CDR3, the DNA is TGTGCCAGCAGTGAAGTGGCTTTCACAGATACGCAGTATTTT.

J is TRBJ1-1 and V is TRBV6-5, with unresolved D. The V end lost 0 bases, the J end lost 0 bases, and 8 bases lay between the germline ends. This CDR3 comprises 15 residues. From germline, CDR1 is MNHEY and CDR2 SVGAGI. Here the CDR3 DNA reads TGTGCCAGCAGTTACTCGGCAGAATTGAACACTGAAGCTTTCTTT. Translated: CASSYSAELNTEAFF.

CDR3 nucleotides: TGTGCCAGTGAGAGGGGACAGGGGTTTCGATCTGGAAACACCATATATTTT. The encoded protein is CASERGQGFRSGNTIYF. The chain carries TRBV19 and TRBJ1-3; 10 bases map to TRBD1. Trimming took 8 bases from V and 1 from J; bases not matched to a gene: 11. Per the germline V gene, CDR1 is LNHDA and CDR2 is SQIVND (reference sequence). This CDR3 comprises 17 residues.

This rearrangement joins TRBV28 to TRBJ1-6; 11 bases are a match to TRBD1. The germline V gene encodes CDR1 MDHEN and CDR2 SYDVKM. With 4 bases clipped from V and 7 bases from J, the junction kept 3 bases outside the gene matches. This CDR3 spans 15 amino acids. The CDR3 loop is CASSYRDRGNSPLHF. CDR3 sequence (DNA): TGTGCCAGCAGTTACCGGGACAGGGGGAATTCACCCCTCCACTTT.

The chain combines TRBV13 with TRBJ2-5, with 7 nucleotides matching TRBD1. Looked up from germline, CDR1 is PRHDT and CDR2 is FYEKMQ (reference sequence). With 0 bases clipped from V and 3 bases from J, the junction kept 4 bases outside the gene matches. The CDR3 is 15 amino acids. The CDR3 bases are TGTGCCAGCAGCTTAGGACGGACAGGAGAAGAGACCCAGTACTTC. The encoded protein is CASSLGRTGEETQYF.

This clone was recorded once. This sequence joins TRBV2 and TRBJ2-2; D possibly corresponds to TRBD2 (5 bases). Trimming left V 4 bases short and J 6 bases short, with 12 bases between. Germline lookup yields CDR1 SNHLY and CDR2 FYNNEI. The CDR3 is 14 residues long. CDR3 loop: CASSAVARAGELFF. In DNA form, the CDR3 reads TGTGCCAGCAGTGCAGTAGCGCGGGCCGGGGAGCTGTTTTTT.

This clone is a singleton in its sample. This chain connects TRBV2 to TRBJ2-2, with TRBD2 identical over 7 bases. Germline-derived CDR1 and CDR2 are SNHLY and FYNNEI. The CDR3 length is 15 residues. The V gene end was trimmed by 4 bases and the J gene end by 1 base; junction bases not matched to a gene: 3. The CDR3 DNA is TGTGCCAGCAGTGGGGAGGGACTGAACACCGGGGAGCTGTTTTTT. Its protein is CASSGEGLNTGELFF. The full variable domain, in which reference TRBV2 and TRBJ2-2 provide the parts outside the CDR3, is EPEVTQTPSHQVTQMGQEVILRCVPISNHLYFYWYRQILGQKVEFLVSFYNNEISEKSEIFDDQFSVERPDGSNFTLKIRSTKLEDSAMYFCASSGEGLNTGELFFGEGSRLTVL.

The gene calls are TRBV20-1 and TRBJ2-7; D is undetermined. Trimming pared 4 bases from V and 2 bases from J, leaving 6 bases between. This CDR3 region has 11 residues. The germline V gene encodes CDR1 DFQATT and CDR2 SNEGSKA (reference sequence). The CDR3 loop reads CSAIGAYEQYF. The CDR3 region has the DNA TGCAGTGCTATCGGAGCCTACGAGCAGTACTTC.